This TCR beta chain was observed in a study of shared clonotypes between healthy human individuals. Study-wide findings and caveats: Depth was large, yet rarefaction showed that sorted-subset sequencing was incomplete.

CDR1 is SNHLY, CDR2 FYNNEI, per germline. This CDR3 spans 13 amino acids. Losses at the gene ends were 7 bases for V and 1 base for J; bases not matched to a gene: 1. Once extracted for a subset, genomic DNA was divided evenly among several immunoSEQ plates. In the authors' methods: ImmunoSEQ gave junction-only sequences without quality scores, so filtering differed. TCRdb's copy holds only in-frame clones and misses some; the assay was immunoSEQ multiplex PCR. V and J calls and clone size are as listed in that table; D and trimming were resolved from the DNA. The table records about 1 million clones, roughly 80% of them present only once. This clone was found once. The antigen is unknown. Naive CD4+ cells were CD45RA-selected; the remaining cells were memory.

The sample was memory CD4+ T cells sorted from blood. Documented subset: CD45RA-negative fraction. This receptor was identified in a man aged 18 to 35 in good health. The chain uses TRBV2 and TRBJ2-4; TRBD1 matches 7 bases. This CDR3 reads CASTGQAKNIQYF. CDR3 in DNA: TGTGCCAGCACGGGACAGGCCAAAAACATTCAGTACTTC.